The 16 T cell receptor beta chains presented below share a single source sample, sequenced in a study of blood T cell repertoires in COVID-19. Profiling relied on immunoSEQ multiplex PCR, and the TCRdb table lists in-frame clones only, not all of them. Of over 250,000 clones in the sample, approximately 90% were seen once. The sample was peripheral blood. The receptor source for this set is a woman in her forties or fifties with COVID-19, enrolled during active disease.

V gene TRBV18 combines with J gene TRBJ1-6, with TRBD1 identical over 7 bases. The CDR3 spans 15 residues. Germline V CDR1 and CDR2: KGHSH, LQKENI. V dropped 3 bases and J dropped 5; count of bases not matched to a gene: 4. The CDR3 spells CASSPRDSDNSPLHF. Written as DNA, the CDR3 is TGTGCCAGCTCACCTCGGGACAGCGATAATTCACCCCTCCACTTT. The whole variable domain, remainder taken from reference TRBV18 and TRBJ1-6, is NAGVMQNPRHLVRRRGQEARLRCSPMKGHSHVYWYRQLPEEGLKFMVYLQKENIIDESGMPKERFSAEFPKEGPSILRIQQVVRGDSAAYFCASSPRDSDNSPLHFGNGTRLTVT.

The chain recombines TRBV7-2 with TRBJ2-5, with TRBD2 matching 8 bases. The V segment lost 5 bases and the J segment 7 bases; nucleotides outside the gene matches: 15. Germline lookup yields CDR1 SGHTA and CDR2 FQGNSA. This CDR3 comprises 16 residues. CDR3 protein: CASSPDGLAGLGTQYF. The CDR3 DNA reads TGTGCCAGCAGCCCCGACGGCCTAGCGGGCCTGGGGACCCAGTACTTC.

The chain links TRBV4-1 to TRBJ1-1, with unresolved D. The germline CDR1 and CDR2 sequences are MGHRA and YSYEKL. The V end lost 0 bases, the J end lost 0 bases, and 20 bases lay between the germline ends. The CDR3 is 19 amino acids. The CDR3 is CASSQDRWVGVSMNTEAFF. The CDR3 coding sequence is TGCGCCAGCAGCCAAGATCGGTGGGTTGGAGTCTCCATGAACACTGAAGCTTTCTTT.

The V gene is TRBV5-1, the J gene TRBJ1-2, with 8 bases identical to TRBD1. Germline V gene lookup returns CDR1 SGHRS and CDR2 YFSETQ. The CDR3 runs to 14 residues. Losses at the gene ends were 4 bases for V and 5 bases for J; bases not matched to a gene: 7. CDR3 loop: CASSGGTGRYGYTF. The CDR3, as DNA: TGCGCCAGCAGCGGCGGGACAGGCAGATATGGCTACACCTTC. The variable domain in full, with the rest retrieved from reference TRBV5-1 and TRBJ1-2, is KAGVTQTPRYLIKTRGQQVTLSCSPISGHRSVSWYQQTPGQGLQFLFEYFSETQRNKGNFPGRFSGRQFSNSRSEMNVSTLELGDSALYLCASSGGTGRYGYTFGSGTRLTVV.

The CDR3 protein is CASSQLSEKLFF. CDR3 nucleotides: TGTGCCAGCAGCCAATTGAGCGAAAAACTGTTTTTT. The chain employs TRBV14 and TRBJ1-4; D not certain. The CDR3 contains 12 residues. Germline loops: CDR1 SGHDN, CDR2 FVKESK. V lost 2 bases to trimming and J lost 8 bases, with 6 bases between them.

The chain has TRBV5-1 and TRBJ2-2; possibly TRBD2 for D (7 bases). V lost 0 bases to trimming and J lost 5 bases, with 11 bases between them. The CDR3 is 15 amino acids. Germline V lookup: CDR1 SGHRS, CDR2 YFSETQ. CDR3: CASSLAQGGTGELFF. The CDR3 DNA is TGCGCCAGCAGCTTGGCACAGGGAGGGACCGGGGAGCTGTTTTTT.

This clone was detected only once. The rearrangement links TRBV18 to TRBJ2-2; 11 bases agree with TRBD1. Unmatched junction bases numbered 7, after V lost 3 bases and J lost 7 bases. In germline, CDR1 is KGHSH, CDR2 LQKENI. This CDR3 is built from 16 residues. The CDR3 DNA reads as TGTGCCAGCTCACCCCTCCGGACAGGGGGCGGCGGGGAGCTGTTTTTT. It encodes CASSPLRTGGGGELFF.

This chain links TRBV27 with TRBJ1-6; possible D gene TRBD1, 5 bases. Germline assignment: CDR1 MNHEY and CDR2 SMNVEV (reference sequence). The length of the CDR3 is 17 residues. Deletions cut 5 bases from V and 7 bases from J, with 21 bases between. This CDR3 is CASSPPVSQGGNSPLHF. DNA of the CDR3: TGTGCCAGCAGTCCTCCGGTCTCTCAGGGAGGGAATTCACCCCTCCACTTT.

The chain couples TRBV19 to TRBJ2-3; D remains unclear. Between the trimmed V and J ends, which lost 3 bases and 4 bases, there was a span of 8 bases. The CDR3 is 13 residues long. Germline V CDR1 and CDR2: LNHDA, SQIVND (reference sequence). The CDR3 loop is CASSIPPSDTQYF. The CDR3 nucleotides read TGTGCCAGTAGTATCCCCCCCTCAGATACGCAGTATTTT.

The J gene is TRBJ2-1, the V gene TRBV3-1 (or the pseudogene TRBV3-2), with TRBD2 identical over 7 bases. The CDR3 runs to 15 residues. From germline, CDR1 is LGHDT and CDR2 YNNKEL (reference sequence). V was pared by 4 bases and J by 7 bases, with 10 bases of the junction left unmatched. In DNA, the CDR3 is TGTGCCAGCAGCCCTACCGGCGGGAGTAAAAATGAGCAGTTCTTC. Translated: CASSPTGGSKNEQFF.

CDR3 loop: CASSLTRTSGRVGELFF. CDR3 in DNA: TGTGCCAGCAGCTTAACGCGGACTAGCGGGAGGGTCGGGGAGCTGTTTTTT. The gene calls are TRBV7-3 and TRBJ2-2; 15 bases align to TRBD2. V shed 0 bases, J shed 7 bases, and the junction held 3 bases outside the gene matches. The CDR3 has 17 residues. In germline, CDR1 is SGHTA, CDR2 FQGTGA.

J is TRBJ2-1 and V is TRBV7-6; 8 positions agree with TRBD2. Germline V lookup: CDR1 SGHVS, CDR2 FNYEAQ. Unmatched junction bases numbered 7, after V lost 2 bases and J lost 7 bases. CDR3 size: 15 residues. This CDR3 reads CASSLLGRDGNEQFF. As DNA, the CDR3 is TGTGCCAGCAGCTTACTCGGGAGGGATGGAAATGAGCAGTTCTTC.

This clone has only a few counts. The genes are TRBV5-1 and TRBJ2-1, with TRBD2 matching over 7 bases. In germline, CDR1 is SGHRS, CDR2 YFSETQ. Losses at the gene ends were 4 bases for V and 8 bases for J; bases not matched to a gene: 12. The CDR3 spans 15 residues. In nucleotides, the CDR3 is TGCGCCAGCAGCATTAACGGACTAGACGCCCATGAGCAGTTCTTC. Protein product: CASSINGLDAHEQFF.

This chain uses TRBV24-1 with TRBJ2-2; D not certain. CDR3 length: 12 amino acids. Germline V lookup: CDR1 KGHDR, CDR2 SFDVKD. V dropped 7 bases and J dropped 2 bases, with 4 bases sitting between them. CDR3 residues: CATRSNTGELFF. The CDR3 bases are TGTGCCACCAGGTCAAACACCGGGGAGCTGTTTTTT.

This chain links TRBV5-4 with TRBJ1-2; D is possibly TRBD1 (5 bases). Trimming removed 4 bases at V and 4 bases at J, with 11 bases between. The CDR3 runs to 13 residues. Per germline, CDR1 SGHNT and CDR2 YYREEE (reference sequence). DNA of the CDR3: TGTGCCAGCAGCCTCAGGGATGGCTATGGCTACACCTTC. Encoded protein: CASSLRDGYGYTF.

This chain uses TRBV28 with TRBJ1-3, with D hard to call. The germline gives CDR1 MDHEN, CDR2 SYDVKM. The CDR3 extends over 11 amino acids. V shed 4 bases and J shed 4 bases, with 2 bases lying between them. As DNA, the CDR3 is TGTGCCAGCAGTTCGGGAAACACCATATATTTT. Its protein is CASSSGNTIYF.